The clone carrying this TCR beta chain was seen repeatedly, ten times or more. Its antigen is not known. These data are taken from a study of tumor-infiltrating lymphocytes in primary liver carcinoma. On the study more broadly: Subjects presented with primary liver carcinoma managed by surgical resection.

Blood RNA came from unsorted whole blood; germline DNA was also extracted. Starting material of 500 ng total RNA yielded TCR beta cDNA via a constant-region primer. Investigators got TCR beta libraries out of three nested multiplex PCR rounds, done with slightly modified ARM-PCR. TCRdb re-derived calls from the multiplex PCR reads in MiXCR, one entry per CDR3 protein. The repertoire has almost 200,000 distinct CDR3 sequences, less than 70% of them found once; the top ten carry approximately 6.5%. Study results and caveats: The study found a significantly higher top-250-clone fraction in tumors than in blood (p = 0.039).

The origin of this receptor is a woman aged 55-70 years with primary liver carcinoma and hepatitis B virus infection. Sample: peripheral blood.

In DNA form, the CDR3 reads TGCGCCAGCAGCTTGGAACCCTTTCTCACTAGCGGGGAATACAATGAGCAGTTCTTC. This sequence encodes CASSLEPFLTSGEYNEQFF. J is TRBJ2-1 and V is TRBV5-1; TRBD2 matches at 10 bases. The CDR3 is made up of 19 amino acids. Germline assignment: CDR1 SGHRS and CDR2 YFSETQ. After removal of 0 bases from V and 4 bases from J, the junction contained 13 bases not matched to a gene. Full variable domain (missing parts from reference TRBV5-1 and TRBJ2-1): KAGVTQTPRYLIKTRGQQVTLSCSPISGHRSVSWYQQTPGQGLQFLFEYFSETQRNKGNFPGRFSGRQFSNSRSEMNVSTLELGDSALYLCASSLEPFLTSGEYNEQFFGPGTRLTVL.